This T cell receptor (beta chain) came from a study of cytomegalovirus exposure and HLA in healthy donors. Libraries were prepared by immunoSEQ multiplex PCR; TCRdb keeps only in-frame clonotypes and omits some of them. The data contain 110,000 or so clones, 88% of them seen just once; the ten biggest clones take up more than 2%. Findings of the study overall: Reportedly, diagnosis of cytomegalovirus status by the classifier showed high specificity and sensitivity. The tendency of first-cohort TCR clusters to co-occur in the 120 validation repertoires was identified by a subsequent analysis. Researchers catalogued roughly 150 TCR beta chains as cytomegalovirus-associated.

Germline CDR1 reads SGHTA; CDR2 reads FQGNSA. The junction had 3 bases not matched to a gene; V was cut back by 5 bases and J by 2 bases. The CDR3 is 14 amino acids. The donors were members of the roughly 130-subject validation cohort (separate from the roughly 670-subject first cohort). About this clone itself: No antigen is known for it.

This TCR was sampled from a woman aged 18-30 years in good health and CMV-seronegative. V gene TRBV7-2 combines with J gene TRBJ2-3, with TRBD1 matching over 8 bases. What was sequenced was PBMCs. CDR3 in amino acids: CASSPDRATDTQYF. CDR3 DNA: TGTGCCAGCAGCCCGGACAGGGCCACAGATACGCAGTATTTT.